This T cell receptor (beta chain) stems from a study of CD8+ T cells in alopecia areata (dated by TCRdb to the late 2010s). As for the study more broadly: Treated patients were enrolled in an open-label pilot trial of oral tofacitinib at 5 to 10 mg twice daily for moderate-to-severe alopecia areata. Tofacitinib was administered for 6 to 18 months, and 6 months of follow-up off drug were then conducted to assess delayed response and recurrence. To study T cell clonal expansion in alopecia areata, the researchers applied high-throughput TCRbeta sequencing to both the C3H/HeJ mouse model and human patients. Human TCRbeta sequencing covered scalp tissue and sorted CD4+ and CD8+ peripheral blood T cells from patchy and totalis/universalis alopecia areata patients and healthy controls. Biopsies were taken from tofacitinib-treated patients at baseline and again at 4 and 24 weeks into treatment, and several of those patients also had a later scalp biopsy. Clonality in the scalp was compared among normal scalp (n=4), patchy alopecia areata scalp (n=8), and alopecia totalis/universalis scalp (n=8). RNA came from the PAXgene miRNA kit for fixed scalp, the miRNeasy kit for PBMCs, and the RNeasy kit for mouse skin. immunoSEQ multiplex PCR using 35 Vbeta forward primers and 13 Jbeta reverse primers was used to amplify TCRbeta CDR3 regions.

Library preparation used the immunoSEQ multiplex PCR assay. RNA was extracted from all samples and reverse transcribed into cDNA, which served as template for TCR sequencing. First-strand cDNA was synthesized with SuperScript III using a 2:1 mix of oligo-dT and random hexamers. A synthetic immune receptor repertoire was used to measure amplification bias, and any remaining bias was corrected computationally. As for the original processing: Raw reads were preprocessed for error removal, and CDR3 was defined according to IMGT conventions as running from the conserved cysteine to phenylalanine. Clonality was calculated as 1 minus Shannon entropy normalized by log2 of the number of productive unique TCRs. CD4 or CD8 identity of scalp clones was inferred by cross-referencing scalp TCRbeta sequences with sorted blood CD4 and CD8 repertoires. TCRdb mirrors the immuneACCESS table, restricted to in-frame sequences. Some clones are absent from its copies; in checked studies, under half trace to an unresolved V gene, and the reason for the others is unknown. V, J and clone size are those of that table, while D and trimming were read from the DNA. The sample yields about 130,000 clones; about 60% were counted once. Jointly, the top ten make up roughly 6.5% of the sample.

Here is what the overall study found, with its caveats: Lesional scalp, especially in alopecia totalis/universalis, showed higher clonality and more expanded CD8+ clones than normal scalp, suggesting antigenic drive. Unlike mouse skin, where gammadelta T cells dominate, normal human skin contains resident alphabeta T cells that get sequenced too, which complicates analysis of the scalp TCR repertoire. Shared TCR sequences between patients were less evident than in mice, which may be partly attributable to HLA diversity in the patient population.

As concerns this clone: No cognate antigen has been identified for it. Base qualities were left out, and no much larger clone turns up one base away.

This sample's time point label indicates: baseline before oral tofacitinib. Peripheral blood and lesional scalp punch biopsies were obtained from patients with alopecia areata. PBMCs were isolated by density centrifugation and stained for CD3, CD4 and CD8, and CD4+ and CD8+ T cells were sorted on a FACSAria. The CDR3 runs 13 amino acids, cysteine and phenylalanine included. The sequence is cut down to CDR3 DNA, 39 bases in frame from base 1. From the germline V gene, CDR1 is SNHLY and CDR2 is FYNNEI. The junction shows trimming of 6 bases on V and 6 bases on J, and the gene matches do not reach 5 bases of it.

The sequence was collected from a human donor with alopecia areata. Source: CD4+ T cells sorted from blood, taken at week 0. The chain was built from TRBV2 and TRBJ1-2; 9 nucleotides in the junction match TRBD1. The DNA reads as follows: TGTGCCAGCAGCGGGACAGGGAATAATGGCTACACCTTC. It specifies CASSGTGNNGYTF. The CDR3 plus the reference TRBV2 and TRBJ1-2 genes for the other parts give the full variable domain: EPEVTQTPSHQVTQMGQEVILRCVPISNHLYFYWYRQILGQKVEFLVSFYNNEISEKSEIFDDQFSVERPDGSNFTLKIRSTKLEDSAMYFCASSGTGNNGYTFGSGTRLTVV.